These 28 T cell receptor beta chains were all obtained from the same sample, sequenced in a study of PD-1 blockade in classical Hodgkin lymphoma. TCRdb's copy holds only in-frame clones and misses some; the assay was immunoSEQ multiplex PCR. Here the sample spans 60,000 or so clones, about 92% being singletons. Relapse after autologous stem cell transplantation occurred in every patient, and brentuximab vedotin exposure varied. The sample in question was peripheral blood mononuclear cells (PBMCs), obtained at baseline. These receptors were taken from a human donor with classical Hodgkin lymphoma.

The J gene is TRBJ1-1, the V gene TRBV7-6; D unresolved. V dropped 3 bases and J dropped 1 base, with 6 bases sitting between them. This CDR3 spans 13 amino acids. CDR1 and CDR2 from the germline V gene are SGHVS and FNYEAQ. DNA for the CDR3: TGTGCCAGCAGCTTTAAACAGAACACTGAAGCTTTCTTT. Protein product: CASSFKQNTEAFF. The complete variable domain, with remaining parts taken from reference TRBV7-6 and TRBJ1-1, reads GAGVSQSPRYKVTKRGQDVALRCDPISGHVSLYWYRQALGQGPEFLTYFNYEAQQDKSGLPNDRFSAERPEGSISTLTIQRTEQRDSAMYRCASSFKQNTEAFFGQGTRLTVV.

This clone is a singleton in its sample. The V and J genes are TRBV5-1 and TRBJ1-5; possible D gene TRBD1, 5 bases. CDR1 and CDR2 from the germline V gene are SGHRS and YFSETQ. The length of the CDR3 is 14 residues. The V end was cut by 3 bases, the J end by 7 bases, with 14 bases between. DNA of the CDR3: TGCGCCAGCAGCTCGGGTTATGGGGACCAGCCCCAGCATTTT. Its protein product is CASSSGYGDQPQHF.

CDR3 coding DNA: TGTGCCAGCAGCGGACCGGGACAGGGAGACTATGGCTACACCTTC. Translating it yields CASSGPGQGDYGYTF. The chain employs TRBV7-8 and TRBJ1-2; 9 nucleotides agree with TRBD1. With V trimmed by 5 bases and J by 3 bases, 7 bases remained unmatched. Germline assignment: CDR1 SGHVS and CDR2 FQNEAQ. The CDR3 has 15 residues.

This clone was observed a single time. V and J are TRBV4-1 and TRBJ2-7; 7 bases align to TRBD1. After removal of 0 bases from V and 1 base from J, the junction contained 3 bases not matched to a gene. Germline V CDR1 and CDR2: MGHRA, YSYEKL. The CDR3 length is 15 residues. CDR3 in amino acids: CASSQEDRASYEQYF. The CDR3 DNA follows: TGCGCCAGCAGCCAAGAAGACAGGGCTTCCTACGAGCAGTACTTC.

This clone was detected only once. This chain uses TRBV10-1 with TRBJ2-5; 8 bases are shared with TRBD1. CDR3 length: 14 amino acids. V shed 10 bases, J shed 1 base, and the junction held 8 bases outside the gene matches. Germline assignment: CDR1 WNHNN and CDR2 SYGVQD (reference sequence). The DNA for the CDR3 is TGCGCCAACAACCAGGGGACAGGCCAAGAGACCCAGTACTTC. Translating it yields CANNQGTGQETQYF.

The V call is TRBV5-1, the J call TRBJ2-5; perhaps TRBD2 as D (5 bases). This CDR3 contains 15 residues. The germline CDR1 and CDR2 sequences are SGHRS and YFSETQ. Trimming removed 0 bases at V and 3 bases at J, with 12 bases between. Here the CDR3 reads CASSLVGDTEETQYF. The CDR3, as DNA: TGCGCCAGCAGCTTGGTCGGGGATACCGAAGAGACCCAGTACTTC.

The CDR3 DNA is TGTGCCAGCTCACCGGGGCAGGGGTTGGGTGAAGCTTTCTTT. Translated, it gives CASSPGQGLGEAFF. The chain couples TRBV18 to TRBJ1-1; D perhaps matches TRBD1 (6 bases). Germline CDR1 KGHSH, CDR2 LQKENI. The CDR3 loop spans 14 amino acids. Trimming removed 3 bases from V and 7 bases from J, with 15 bases in between. Variable domain in full (rest from reference TRBV18 and TRBJ1-1): NAGVMQNPRHLVRRRGQEARLRCSPMKGHSHVYWYRQLPEEGLKFMVYLQKENIIDESGMPKERFSAEFPKEGPSILRIQQVVRGDSAAYFCASSPGQGLGEAFFGQGTRLTVV.

The chain couples TRBV7-9 to TRBJ2-7; no reliable D call. From germline, CDR1 is SEHNR and CDR2 FQNEAQ (reference sequence). The CDR3 has 14 residues. Trimming cost V 1 base and J 2 bases, with 9 bases left between them. CDR3 DNA: TGTGCCAGCAGCTTAGTTGTCCCCCCCTACGAGCAGTACTTC. The encoded protein is CASSLVVPPYEQYF.

This chain uses TRBV30 with TRBJ1-2, with D perhaps TRBD1 (5 bases). This CDR3 is 13 amino acids long. Trimming removed 1 base from V and 7 bases from J, with 13 bases in between. Germline V CDR1 and CDR2: GTSNPN, SVGIG (reference sequence). The CDR3 nucleotides are TGTGCCTGGAGTGCCCTCGGGACGAGTGGCTACACCTTC. Encoded protein: CAWSALGTSGYTF.

The chain is built from TRBV14 and TRBJ2-5; tentatively, D is TRBD1 or TRBD2 (6 bases each). The germline gives CDR1 SGHDN, CDR2 FVKESK. The CDR3 loop spans 15 amino acids. Between the trimmed V and J ends, which lost 2 bases and 5 bases, there was a span of 15 bases. The CDR3 coding sequence is TGTGCCAGCAGCCAACGCTTGGGGGGCAGGGAGACCCAGTACTTC. Amino acids: CASSQRLGGRETQYF.

CDR3 protein: CASSVAGQSYQETQYF. The CDR3 coding sequence is TGTGCCAGCAGCGTAGCTGGACAGTCGTACCAAGAGACCCAGTACTTC. The chain uses TRBV9 and TRBJ2-5, with a possible D match to TRBD1 (6 bases). Germline values: CDR1 SGDLS, CDR2 YYNGEE. The ends were cut back, 0 bases at V and 0 bases at J, with 12 bases in the middle. The CDR3 length is 16 residues.

To note about this clone: At one end, the junction sequence differs from germline, possibly due to a read error. This chain links TRBV7-7 with TRBJ2-5; D might be TRBD1 (5 bases). CDR3 length equals 15 residues. The V gene's germline CDR1 is SSHAT and CDR2 FNYEAQ (reference sequence). The CDR3 sequence: CASSLKAGLGETQYF. Written as DNA, the CDR3 is TGTGCTAGCAGCTTAAAGGCAGGGCTTGGGGAGACCCAGTACTTC.

V is TRBV28 and J is TRBJ1-6; 8 nucleotides line up with TRBD1. V dropped 1 base and J dropped 9; count of bases not matched to a gene: 11. Germline V lookup: CDR1 MDHEN, CDR2 SYDVKM. The CDR3 extends over 17 amino acids. CDR3 protein: CASSLSTLGTGGSPLHF. DNA for the CDR3: TGTGCCAGCAGTTTATCTACTCTCGGGACAGGAGGTTCACCCCTCCACTTT.

The rearrangement links TRBV7-2 to TRBJ1-1; D is uncertain. Trimming removed 1 base at V and 0 bases at J, with 9 bases between. This CDR3 has 15 residues. CDR1 and CDR2 from the germline V gene are SGHTA and FQGNSA. The CDR3 here is CASSLVRQVNTEAFF. The CDR3 DNA sequence: TGTGCCAGCAGCTTAGTGAGGCAGGTGAACACTGAAGCTTTCTTT.

The V call is TRBV4-1, the J call TRBJ2-6, with D perhaps being TRBD1 or TRBD2 (5 bases each). Trimming removed 1 base at V and 5 bases at J, with 9 bases between. Germline V gene lookup returns CDR1 MGHRA and CDR2 YSYEKL. This CDR3 comprises 15 residues. CDR3 in DNA: TGCGCCAGCAGCCAAGGTCGGGGCTGGGCCAACGTCCTGACTTTC. It translates to CASSQGRGWANVLTF.

The V and J genes are TRBV6-1 and TRBJ1-1; D gene uncertain. The germline V gene has CDR1 MNHNS and CDR2 SASEGT. This CDR3 comprises 15 residues. V shed 4 bases and J shed 4 bases, with 16 bases lying between them. CDR3 bases: TGTGCCAGCAGTGTAAGCCCGGACGTATCCACTGAAGCTTTCTTT. It yields the protein CASSVSPDVSTEAFF.

The chain joins TRBV5-1 to TRBJ2-1; D tentatively fits TRBD1 or TRBD2 (5 bases each). Germline V lookup: CDR1 SGHRS, CDR2 YFSETQ. Trimming stripped 0 bases from V and 8 bases from J, with 15 bases between. The CDR3 totals 15 residues. The CDR3 protein is CASSLVGTSGDEQFF. The CDR3 coding sequence is TGCGCCAGCAGCTTGGTTGGGACCTCGGGCGATGAGCAGTTCTTC. Supplemented by reference TRBV5-1 and TRBJ2-1, the full variable domain reads KAGVTQTPRYLIKTRGQQVTLSCSPISGHRSVSWYQQTPGQGLQFLFEYFSETQRNKGNFPGRFSGRQFSNSRSEMNVSTLELGDSALYLCASSLVGTSGDEQFFGPGTRLTVL.

This clone showed up just a few times. The rearrangement joins TRBV7-9 to TRBJ2-7, with TRBD1 matching over 7 bases. The CDR3 is 11 amino acids. The germline V gene encodes CDR1 SEHNR and CDR2 FQNEAQ (reference sequence). Trimming removed 8 bases from V and 4 bases from J; junction bases left unmatched: 2. CDR3 bases: TGTGCCAGCCGCAGGGGGTACGAGCAGTACTTC. This encodes CASRRGYEQYF.

The V gene is TRBV7-7, the J gene TRBJ2-2; TRBD1 is a possible D gene (6 bases). This CDR3 spans 17 amino acids. Germline V CDR1 and CDR2: SSHAT, FNYEAQ (reference sequence). V lost 1 base, J lost 3 bases, and 15 bases lay in between. The CDR3 DNA sequence: TGTGCCAGCAGCTTAGGGATTTGGGGGCAGGACACCGGGGAGCTGTTTTTT. The encoded protein is CASSLGIWGQDTGELFF.

CDR3 amino acids: CASSYGGSNEQFF. The CDR3 coding sequence is TGTGCCAGCAGTTACGGGGGCTCCAATGAGCAGTTCTTC. This sequence joins TRBV6-5 and TRBJ2-1; tentative D call: TRBD1 (6 bases). V lost 2 bases, J lost 6 bases, and 8 bases lay in between. CDR3 length equals 13 residues. Germline V gene data show CDR1 as MNHEY and CDR2 as SVGAGI.

This rearrangement joins TRBV12-2 to TRBJ1-4; the D segment call TRBD1 is taken from the table without a DNA check. TRBV12-2 has pseudogene status. This CDR3 contains 13 residues. The CDR3 loop is CASRIDRAEKLFF. CDR3 in DNA: TGTGCAAGTCGCATCGACAGGGCTGAAAAACTGTTTTTT.

The V gene is TRBV5-1, the J gene TRBJ1-1, with D unresolved. V was trimmed by 0 bases and J by 8 bases, leaving 5 bases between them. The V gene's germline CDR1 is SGHRS and CDR2 YFSETQ. The CDR3 has 11 residues. The CDR3 protein is CASSLAGEAFF. The DNA for the CDR3 is TGCGCCAGCAGCTTGGCGGGCGAAGCTTTCTTT.

The chain carries TRBV7-9 and TRBJ2-7, with D perhaps matching TRBD2 (6 bases). Trimming cost V 5 bases and J 2 bases, with 13 bases left between them. Germline values: CDR1 SEHNR, CDR2 FQNEAQ (reference sequence). The CDR3 has 14 amino acids. The DNA for the CDR3 is TGTGCCAGCAGCCCGCGGGACGGTGCCTACGAGCAGTACTTC. This encodes CASSPRDGAYEQYF.

The CDR3 loop is CASAYLDTEAFF. The CDR3 nucleotides read TGTGCCAGTGCGTATTTGGACACTGAAGCTTTCTTT. The chain is built from TRBV19 and TRBJ1-1; D call uncertain. Trimming cost V 8 bases and J 3 bases, with 10 bases left between them. CDR1 is LNHDA and CDR2 is SQIVND in the germline V gene (reference sequence). The CDR3 totals 12 residues.

Only one count was recorded for this clone. The chain has TRBV11-2 and TRBJ2-1; 8 bases are a match to TRBD2. Germline values: CDR1 SGHAT, CDR2 FQNNGV. The length of the CDR3 is 15 residues. J gave up 10 bases and V 3 bases, and 11 bases lay outside the gene matches. This chain's CDR3 is CASSFKRGLSGEQFF. CDR3 in DNA: TGTGCCAGCAGCTTCAAGCGGGGGCTCTCGGGGGAGCAGTTCTTC.

The rearrangement uses TRBV5-6 and TRBJ2-7; the D gene is possibly TRBD2 (5 bases). Germline V gene data show CDR1 as SGHDT and CDR2 as YYEEEE. The germline V and J ends were trimmed by 0 bases and 5 bases, with 6 bases remaining between them. The CDR3 contains 12 residues. Here the CDR3 DNA reads TGTGCCAGCAGCTTGGGAGGGCACGAGCAGTACTTC. It codes for CASSLGGHEQYF. The full variable domain, with the rest looked up from reference TRBV5-6 and TRBJ2-7, is DAGVTQSPTHLIKTRGQQVTLRCSPKSGHDTVSWYQQALGQGPQFIFQYYEEEERQRGNFPDRFSGHQFPNYSSELNVNALLLGDSALYLCASSLGGHEQYFGPGTRLTVT.

The J gene is TRBJ2-2, the V gene TRBV7-6; D unclear. This CDR3 is built from 15 residues. Germline loops: CDR1 SGHVS, CDR2 FNYEAQ. V lost 4 bases and J 5 bases, leaving 14 bases between the germline ends. This CDR3 is CASSYGQAGTGELFF. DNA of the CDR3: TGTGCCAGCAGCTATGGGCAGGCTGGAACCGGGGAGCTGTTTTTT.

V usage is TRBV28 and J usage is TRBJ2-3; D unresolved. Germline lookup yields CDR1 MDHEN and CDR2 SYDVKM. Trimming cost V 3 bases and J 2 bases, with 9 bases left between them. This CDR3 spans 14 amino acids. Written as DNA, the CDR3 is TGTGCCAGCAGTTTCGGCGGAAACACAGATACGCAGTATTTT. Protein sequence: CASSFGGNTDTQYF.